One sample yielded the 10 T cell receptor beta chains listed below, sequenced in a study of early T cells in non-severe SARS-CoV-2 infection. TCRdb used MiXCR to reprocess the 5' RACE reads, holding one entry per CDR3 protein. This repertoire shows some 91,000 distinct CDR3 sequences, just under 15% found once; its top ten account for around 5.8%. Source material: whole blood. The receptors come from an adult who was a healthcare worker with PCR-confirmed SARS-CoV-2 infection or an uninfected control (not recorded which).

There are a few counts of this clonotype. The CDR3 region has the DNA TGTGCCAGCAGTTACTCGGGGGGACGTCGTGGCCAGGTTGGCTACACCTTC. It translates to CASSYSGGRRGQVGYTF. This chain joins TRBV6-5 and TRBJ1-2, with TRBD1 as a possible D gene (5 bases). CDR1 is MNHEY and CDR2 is SVGAGI in the germline V gene. The CDR3 totals 17 residues. V lost 0 bases and J lost 7, with 21 bases in between.

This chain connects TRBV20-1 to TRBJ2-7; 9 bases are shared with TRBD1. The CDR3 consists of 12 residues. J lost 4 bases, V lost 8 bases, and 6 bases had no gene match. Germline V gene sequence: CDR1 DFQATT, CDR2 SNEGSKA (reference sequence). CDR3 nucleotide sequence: TGCAGTCCCGGGACAGGGCTTTACGAGCAGTACTTC. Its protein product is CSPGTGLYEQYF.

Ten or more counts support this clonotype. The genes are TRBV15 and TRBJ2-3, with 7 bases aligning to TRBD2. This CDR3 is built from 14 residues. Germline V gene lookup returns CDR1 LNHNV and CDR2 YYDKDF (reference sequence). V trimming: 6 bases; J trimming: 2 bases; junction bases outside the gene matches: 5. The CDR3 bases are TGTGCCACCAGGCCCAGCGGGGACACAGATACGCAGTATTTT. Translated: CATRPSGDTDTQYF. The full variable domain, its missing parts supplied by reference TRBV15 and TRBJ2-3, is DAMVIQNPRYQVTQFGKPVTLSCSQTLNHNVMYWYQQKSSQAPKLLFHYYDKDFNNEADTPDNFQSRRPNTSFCFLDIRSPGLGDTAMYLCATRPSGDTDTQYFGPGTRLTVL.

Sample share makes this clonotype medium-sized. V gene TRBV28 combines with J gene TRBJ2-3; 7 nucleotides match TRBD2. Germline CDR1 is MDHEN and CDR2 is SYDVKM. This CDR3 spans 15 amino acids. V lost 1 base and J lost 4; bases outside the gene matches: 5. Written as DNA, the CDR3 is TGTGCCAGCAGTTTATCGGGGGGAAGTGCAGATACGCAGTATTTT. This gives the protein CASSLSGGSADTQYF.

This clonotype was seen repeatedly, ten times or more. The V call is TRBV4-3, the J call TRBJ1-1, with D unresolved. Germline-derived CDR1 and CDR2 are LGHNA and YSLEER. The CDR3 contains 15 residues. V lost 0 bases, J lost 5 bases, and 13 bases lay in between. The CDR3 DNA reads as TGCGCCAGCAGCCAAGATTCCCCGGGAGGGACTGAAGCTTTCTTT. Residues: CASSQDSPGGTEAFF.

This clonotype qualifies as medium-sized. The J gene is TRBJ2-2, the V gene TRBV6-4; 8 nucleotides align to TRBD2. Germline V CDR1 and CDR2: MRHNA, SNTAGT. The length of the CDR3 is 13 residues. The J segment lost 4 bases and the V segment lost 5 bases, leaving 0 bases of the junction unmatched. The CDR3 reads CASSSGSTGELFF. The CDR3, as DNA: TGTGCCAGCAGTAGCGGGAGCACCGGGGAGCTGTTTTTT.

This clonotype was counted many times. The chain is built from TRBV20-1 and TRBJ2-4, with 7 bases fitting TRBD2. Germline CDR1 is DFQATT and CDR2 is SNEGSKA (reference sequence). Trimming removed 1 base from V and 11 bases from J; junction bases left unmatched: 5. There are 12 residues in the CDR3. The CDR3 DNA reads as TGCAGTGCTAGAGCCTCGGGAGGTCTTCAGTACTTC. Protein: CSARASGGLQYF.

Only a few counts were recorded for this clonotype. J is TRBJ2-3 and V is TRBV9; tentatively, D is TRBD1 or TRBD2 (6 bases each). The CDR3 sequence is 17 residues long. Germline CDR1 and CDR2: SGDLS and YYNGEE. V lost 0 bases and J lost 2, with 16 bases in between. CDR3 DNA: TGTGCCAGCAGCGTAGTGGGTAGCGGACAGCCCACAGATACGCAGTATTTT. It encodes CASSVVGSGQPTDTQYF. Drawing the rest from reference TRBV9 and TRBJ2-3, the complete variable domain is DSGVTQTPKHLITATGQRVTLRCSPRSGDLSVYWYQQSLDQGLQFLIQYYNGEERAKGNILERFSAQQFPDLHSELNLSSLELGDSALYFCASSVVGSGQPTDTQYFGPGTRLTVL.

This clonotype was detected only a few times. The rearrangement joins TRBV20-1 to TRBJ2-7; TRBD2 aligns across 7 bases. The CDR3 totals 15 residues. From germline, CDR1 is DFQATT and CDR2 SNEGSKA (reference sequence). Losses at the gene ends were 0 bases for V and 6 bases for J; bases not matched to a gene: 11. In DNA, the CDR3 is TGCAGTGCTAGAGATATGGCGGGAGTGGCGCGCGAGCAGTACTTC. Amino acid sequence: CSARDMAGVAREQYF.

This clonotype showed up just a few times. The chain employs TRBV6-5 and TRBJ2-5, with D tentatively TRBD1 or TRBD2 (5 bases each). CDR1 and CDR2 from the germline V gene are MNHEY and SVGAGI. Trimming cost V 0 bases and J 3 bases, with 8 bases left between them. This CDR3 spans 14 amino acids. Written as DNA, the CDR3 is TGTGCCAGCAGTTACTCGAGGGGCAAAGAGACCCAGTACTTC. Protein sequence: CASSYSRGKETQYF.